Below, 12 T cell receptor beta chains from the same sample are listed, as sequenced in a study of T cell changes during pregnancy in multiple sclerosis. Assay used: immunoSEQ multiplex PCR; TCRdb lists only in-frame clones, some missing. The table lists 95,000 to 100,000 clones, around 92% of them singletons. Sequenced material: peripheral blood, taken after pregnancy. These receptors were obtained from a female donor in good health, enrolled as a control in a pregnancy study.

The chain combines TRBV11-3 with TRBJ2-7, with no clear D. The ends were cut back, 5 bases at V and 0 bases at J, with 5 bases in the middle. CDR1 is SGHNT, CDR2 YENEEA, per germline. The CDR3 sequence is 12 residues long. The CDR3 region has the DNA TGTGCCAGCAGCACTGACTCCTACGAGCAGTACTTC. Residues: CASSTDSYEQYF.

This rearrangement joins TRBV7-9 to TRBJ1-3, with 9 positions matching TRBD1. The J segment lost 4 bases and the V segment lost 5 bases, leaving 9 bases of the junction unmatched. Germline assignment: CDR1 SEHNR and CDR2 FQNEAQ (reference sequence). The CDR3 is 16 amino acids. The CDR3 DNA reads TGTGCCAGCAGCCGCCCAGGACAGGGGTTGGGAAACACCATATATTTT. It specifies CASSRPGQGLGNTIYF.

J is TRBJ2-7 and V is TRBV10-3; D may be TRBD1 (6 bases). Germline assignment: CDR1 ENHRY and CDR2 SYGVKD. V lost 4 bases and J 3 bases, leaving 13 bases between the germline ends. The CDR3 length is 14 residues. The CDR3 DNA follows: TGTGCCATCAGTGCGACAGGCCTTCTCTACGAGCAGTACTTC. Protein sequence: CAISATGLLYEQYF.

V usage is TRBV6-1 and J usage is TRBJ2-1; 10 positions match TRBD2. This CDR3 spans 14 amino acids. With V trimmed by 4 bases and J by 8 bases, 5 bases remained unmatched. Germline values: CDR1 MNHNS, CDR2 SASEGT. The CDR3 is CASSAAGGQYEQFF. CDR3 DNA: TGTGCCAGCAGTGCAGCGGGGGGGCAATATGAGCAGTTCTTC.

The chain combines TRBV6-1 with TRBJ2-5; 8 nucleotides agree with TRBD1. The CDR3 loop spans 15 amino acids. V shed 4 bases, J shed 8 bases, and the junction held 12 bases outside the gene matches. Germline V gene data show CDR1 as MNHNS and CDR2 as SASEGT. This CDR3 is CASSAPGQGLETQYF. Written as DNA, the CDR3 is TGTGCCAGCAGTGCACCTGGACAGGGCCTCGAAACCCAGTACTTC.

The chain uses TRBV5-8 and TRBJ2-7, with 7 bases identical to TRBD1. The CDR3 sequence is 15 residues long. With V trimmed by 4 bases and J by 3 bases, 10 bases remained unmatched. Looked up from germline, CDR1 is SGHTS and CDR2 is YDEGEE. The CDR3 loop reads CASSPTAAGGYEQYF. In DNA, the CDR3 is TGTGCCAGCAGCCCTACGGCTGCAGGGGGCTACGAGCAGTACTTC.

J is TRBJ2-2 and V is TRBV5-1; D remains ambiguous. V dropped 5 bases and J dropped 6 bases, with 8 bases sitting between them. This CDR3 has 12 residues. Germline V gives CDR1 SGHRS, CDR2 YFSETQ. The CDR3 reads CASSMGPGELFF. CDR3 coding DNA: TGCGCCAGCAGTATGGGCCCCGGGGAGCTGTTTTTT.

Here the CDR3 reads CASSPQTGTADTQYF. CDR3 nucleotides: TGTGCCAGCTCACCACAAACAGGTACCGCAGATACGCAGTATTTT. The V and J genes are TRBV18 and TRBJ2-3; the D gene is possibly TRBD1 (5 bases). V was pared by 1 base and J by 4 bases, with 12 bases between. This CDR3 region has 15 residues. Germline CDR1 reads KGHSH; CDR2 reads LQKENI.

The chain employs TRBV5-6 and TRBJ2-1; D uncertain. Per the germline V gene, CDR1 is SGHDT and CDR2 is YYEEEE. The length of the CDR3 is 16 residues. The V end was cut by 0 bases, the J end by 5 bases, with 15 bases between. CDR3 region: CASSLGRRNFNNEQFF. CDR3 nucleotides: TGTGCCAGCAGCTTGGGGCGGCGTAATTTTAACAATGAGCAGTTCTTC. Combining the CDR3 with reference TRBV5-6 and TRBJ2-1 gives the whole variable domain DAGVTQSPTHLIKTRGQQVTLRCSPKSGHDTVSWYQQALGQGPQFIFQYYEEEERQRGNFPDRFSGHQFPNYSSELNVNALLLGDSALYLCASSLGRRNFNNEQFFGPGTRLTVL.

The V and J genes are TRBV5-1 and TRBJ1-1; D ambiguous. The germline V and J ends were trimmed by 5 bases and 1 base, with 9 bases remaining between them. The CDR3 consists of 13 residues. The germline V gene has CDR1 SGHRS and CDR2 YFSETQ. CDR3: CASSFNSNTEAFF. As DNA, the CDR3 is TGCGCCAGCAGTTTCAATTCGAACACTGAAGCTTTCTTT.

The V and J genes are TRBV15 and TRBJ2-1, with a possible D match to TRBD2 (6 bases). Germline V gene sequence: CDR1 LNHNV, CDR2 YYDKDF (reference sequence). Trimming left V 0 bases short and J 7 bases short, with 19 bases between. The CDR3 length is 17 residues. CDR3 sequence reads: CATSRDRGGAETNEQFF. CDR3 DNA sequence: TGTGCCACCAGCAGAGATCGAGGAGGGGCCGAAACGAATGAGCAGTTCTTC.

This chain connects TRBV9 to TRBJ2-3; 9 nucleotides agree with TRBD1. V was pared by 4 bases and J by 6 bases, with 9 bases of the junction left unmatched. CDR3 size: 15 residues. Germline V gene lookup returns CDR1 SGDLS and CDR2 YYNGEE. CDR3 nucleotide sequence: TGTGCCAGCAGCCCTGTACAGGGGGCGAGGGATACGCAGTATTTT. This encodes CASSPVQGARDTQYF.